Each of the 6 T cell receptor beta chains below was sequenced from the same sample in a study of glioma-infiltrating T cells (dated by TCRdb to 2016 to 2017). Sequencing was performed on an Illumina MiSeq. TCR alpha and beta CDR3 regions were amplified with the iRepertoire nested amplicon-rescue multiplex PCR (arm-PCR) platform from RNA. Clones were called with MiXCR by TCRdb after fastp trimmed the public reads at Q25, and only in-frame beta chains were retained. For every CDR3 protein sequence, its rows merge into one entry that carries the most common genes and DNA. Here the sample has 90,000 to 100,000 distinct CDR3 sequences; about 40% occur a single time. 35% to 45% of the sample rests with the top ten. Sequenced sample: glioma tissue, nonneoplastic brain tissue, or PBMCs (not recorded which). The receptors stem from a human donor with low-grade glioma or glioblastoma, undergoing nonglioma brain surgery, or in good health (not recorded which).

This clonotype was detected many times. This chain uses TRBV12-3 or TRBV12-4 with TRBJ2-3; the D gene is possibly TRBD2 (6 bases). The CDR3 is 13 residues long. The V end lost 3 bases, the J end lost 6 bases, and 10 bases lay between the germline ends. This CDR3 reads CASSFRSGDTQYF. CDR3 DNA sequence: TGTGCCAGCAGTTTCCGGAGCGGGGATACGCAGTATTTT.

The genes are TRBV11-2 and TRBJ2-2, with D unclear. CDR1 is SGHAT and CDR2 is FQNNGV in the germline V gene. There are 16 residues in the CDR3. Trimming took 4 bases from V and 0 from J, leaving 12 bases between them. In DNA form, the CDR3 reads TGTGCCAGCAGCTCTTACATGTTTACGAACACCGGGGAGCTGTTTTTT. Amino acid sequence: CASSSYMFTNTGELFF.

A word on this clonotype: It is unclear where the CDR3 begins or ends on the DNA, so no DNA is shown, and the CDR3 is as TCRdb lists it. The chain employs TRBV7-2 and TRBJ1-5. Germline-derived CDR1 and CDR2 are SGHTA and FQGNSA. With termini counted, the CDR3 has 21 amino acids. The CDR3 loop is CASSFYICSAQGGSDNQPQHF.

This clonotype was picked up many times. The genes are TRBV16 and TRBJ2-5; D ambiguous. V lost 0 bases and J 4 bases, leaving 3 bases between the germline ends. The CDR3 has 12 residues. From germline, CDR1 is KGHSY and CDR2 FQNENV. The CDR3 nucleotides are TGTGCCAGCAGCCAATCCCGAGAGACCCAGTACTTC. It translates to CASSQSRETQYF.

This clonotype was detected a few times. This may stem from a read error, because a much larger clone lies one nucleotide away. V is TRBV18 and J is TRBJ1-1; a weak D match, TRBD1 (5 bases). The germline CDR1 and CDR2 sequences are KGHSH and LQKENI. This CDR3 is 13 amino acids long. CDR3: CASSPFLDTGAFF. In DNA, the CDR3 is TGTGCCAGCTCACCTTTTTTGGACACTGGAGCTTTCTTT.

The chain uses TRBV15 and TRBJ2-7; TRBD2 agrees at 10 bases. The CDR3 consists of 16 residues. The germline V gene has CDR1 LNHNV and CDR2 YYDKDF (reference sequence). Trimming removed 3 bases from V and 3 bases from J; junction bases left unmatched: 8. CDR3 sequence reads: CATSSLSPSGSYEQYF. The CDR3, as DNA: TGTGCCACCAGCAGCTTATCTCCTAGCGGGAGCTACGAGCAGTACTTC.